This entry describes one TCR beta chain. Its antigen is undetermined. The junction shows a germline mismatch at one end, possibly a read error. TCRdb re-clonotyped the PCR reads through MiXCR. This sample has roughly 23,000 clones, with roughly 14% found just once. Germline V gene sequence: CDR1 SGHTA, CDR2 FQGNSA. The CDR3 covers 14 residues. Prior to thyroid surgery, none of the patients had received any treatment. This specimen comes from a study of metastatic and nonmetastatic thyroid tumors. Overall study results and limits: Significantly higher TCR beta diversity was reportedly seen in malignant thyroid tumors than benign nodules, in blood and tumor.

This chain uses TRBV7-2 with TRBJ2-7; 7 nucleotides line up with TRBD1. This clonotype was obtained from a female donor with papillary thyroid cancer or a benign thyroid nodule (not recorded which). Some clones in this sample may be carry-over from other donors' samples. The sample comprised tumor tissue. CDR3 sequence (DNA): TGCGCCAGCAGCTTTCGGACAGGCGGTCGCGAGCAGTACTTC. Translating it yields CASSFRTGGREQYF.